This TCR beta chain was captured by sequencing in a study of T cell responses to AZD1222 COVID-19 vaccine. Study as a whole: Investigators merged groups given second doses at roughly 4 or roughly 12 weeks.

The study, taken as a whole, reports: Clonal diversity was possibly underestimated, and white British individuals and females predominated among donors. Only a handful of individuals given AZD1222 were seropositive at baseline. Two AZD1222 doses significantly raised spike-specific TCR breadth and depth over controls.

The method was immunoSEQ multiplex PCR; TCRdb's version includes in-frame clones alone and lacks a portion of them. Of about 120,000 clones listed, approximately 86% are singletons. Notes on this clone: Antigen unknown.

Sequences were derived from peripheral blood, sampled on day 0 of AZD1222 vaccination. The source of this sequence is an adult in good health.

The DNA for the CDR3 is TGTGCTAGTGGTTCGGACAGCTATGGCTACACCTTC. This sequence encodes CASGSDSYGYTF. The chain joins TRBV12-5 to TRBJ1-2; tentative D call: TRBD1 (6 bases). Germline V gene sequence: CDR1 LGHNT, CDR2 FRNRAP. V was cut by 4 bases and J by 4 bases, with 7 bases left in between. The CDR3 sequence is 12 residues long.